One TCR beta chain is described in this entry. The antigen it binds to is not known. No base quality information exists; no much larger clone differs at one position. The intended sense of this specimen's treatment or condition label: suppressive antiretroviral therapy. Lysates of CMV-infected fibroblasts were used at about 11 ug/mL for cell stimulation. Memory CD4+ T cells that did not respond, being CD40L-negative, CD69-negative and CD45RO-high, were sorted as memory populations depleted of antigen-responding cells. Participants were HIV-1-infected adults who started suppressive ART during chronic infection. For at least 4 years, participants had undetectable plasma HIV-1 RNA, below 50 copies/mL. To be included, participants needed a CD4+ T cell count above 400 cells/uL and a positive CMV serology. Before stimulation, PBMCs were isolated using density centrifugation and depleted of CD8+ T cells. For around 18 hours, the CD8-depleted PBMCs were stimulated with anti-CD28/CD49d costimulation, a CD40-blocking antibody, and enfuvirtide to prevent new infections. Sorting was done on either a Beckman Coulter MoFlo Legacy or an XDP sorter, and propidium iodide was used to exclude dead cells. Genomic DNA was extracted with the QIAamp DNA Mini Kit for samples above one million cells, otherwise with the Quick-DNA Microprep Kit.

TCRbeta repertoires were sequenced from genomic DNA with the immunoSEQ hsTCRB assay version 4 in survey mode. Genomic DNA was diluted to roughly 9.2 ng/uL, using up to 1 ug per sample for TCRbeta sequencing. Turning to the authors' computational methods: ImmunoSeq Analyzer 3.0 was used for analysis of TCRbeta data, and diversity was computed on productive nucleotide rearrangements. Using the Immunarch R package, the improved Chao index served to estimate lower-bound TCR diversity and the Gini coefficient served to estimate clonality. Different nucleotide rearrangements encoding the same CDR3beta amino acid sequence were treated as distinct clonotypes. TCRbeta sequences significantly enriched in antigen-responding cells relative to anti-CD3/anti-CD28-activated cells were identified by differential abundance analysis. GLIPH2 clustered TCRs by predicted peptide-MHC specificity, both within individual participants and across merged participant data sets. What TCRdb holds here is the immuneACCESS table cut down to in-frame rearrangements. Part of the clones is not present; checked against another copy, under half of the missing clones reflect an unresolved V gene, and the others are unexplained. For V, J and clone size, that table is used; D and trimming come from the DNA. A total of 25,000 to 35,000 clones appear in this sample, over 65% of them only once. 0.75% to 0.95% of the sample goes to the ten largest clones.

The entry originates in a study of persistence of HIV-infected CD4 T cells (dated by TCRdb to about 2020). Notes on the research overall: The study isolated CMV- and HIV-1 Gag-responding CD4+ T cells from ART-treated individuals to examine antigen-driven clonal expansion of HIV-1-infected cells. Apart from a couple of participants who underwent leukapheresis at a single time point, peripheral blood samples of up to about 180 mL were collected from participants at multiple time points. Suppressive ART had been received by participants for a median of roughly 8 years. For the TCR cluster analysis across participants, eight or nine participants were included for CMV and more than five participants for Gag. Proviral sequencing was used to assess clonality among infected cells, whereas TCRbeta sequencing gauged the clonality of all cells within each sorted population.

V loses 3 bases, J loses 1 base, and the germline ends lie 6 bases apart. The CDR3 measures 13 amino acids from cysteine to phenylalanine. The retained sequence is limited to the CDR3, 39 bases, with the frame set at the first base. The investigation overall reported the following: Because the TCR analyses were done in bulk, restricting them to just the rare CMV-responding cells that actually carried HIV-1 proviruses was not possible. Only a small number of individuals took part in the study, and only a limited range of antigens was tested. TCRbeta richness in CMV- and Gag-responding cells was significantly lower than in anti-CD3/anti-CD28-responding cells; CMV-responding cells had higher oligoclonality than CD3/CD28-stimulated and Gag-responding cells. Antigen-responding cells were enriched for expanded CDR3beta sequences that were degenerate, which suggests that CD4+ responses to CMV and Gag underwent convergent selection. TCR oligoclonality correlated with proviral oligoclonality within the same sorted populations.

Recombination joined TRBV12-3 or TRBV12-4 with TRBJ1-1, with an unclear D gene assignment. Sample: CD4+ T cells sorted from PBMCs after approximately 19-hour stimulation, taken from a patient who received antiretroviral therapy. The cell subset or site label, as the study defines it: CD40L-CD69- CD45RO-high memory CD4 T cells not responding to CMV lysate. The clonotype comes from an adult woman with HIV who was CMV-seropositive. CDR3 loop: CASSFRQNTEAFF. The nucleotide sequence reads TGTGCCAGCAGTTTCAGACAGAACACTGAAGCTTTCTTT.